The 23 T cell receptor beta chains given below trace back to one sample, sequenced in a study of blood T cell repertoires in COVID-19. Profiled with immunoSEQ multiplex PCR; TCRdb holds only in-frame clones, not every one. The table records about 240,000 clones, 70% to 90% of them present only once. The sequenced sample was PBMCs or T cells enriched from blood (not recorded which). The source is a woman aged 40 to 50 with acute COVID-19.

The chain combines TRBV5-4 with TRBJ2-1, with D perhaps TRBD2 (5 bases). V was pared by 4 bases and J by 6 bases, with 5 bases between. Germline V gene lookup returns CDR1 SGHNT and CDR2 YYREEE (reference sequence). The CDR3 totals 11 residues. As DNA, the CDR3 is TGTGCCAGCAGCGAGGGCAATGAGCAGTTCTTC. Translation: CASSEGNEQFF.

The V gene is TRBV4-1, the J gene TRBJ1-5, with 9 bases that match TRBD1. Trimming cost V 4 bases and J 6 bases; bases outside gene matches: 7. CDR1 and CDR2 from the germline V gene are MGHRA and YSYEKL. The CDR3 has 15 residues. Written as DNA, the CDR3 is TGCGCCAGCAGCCCATGGGGACAGGGCGGTCAGCCCCAGCATTTT. This sequence encodes CASSPWGQGGQPQHF.

The V and J genes are TRBV24-1 and TRBJ2-3, with D possibly matching TRBD1 (6 bases). Germline values: CDR1 KGHDR, CDR2 SFDVKD. The germline V and J ends were trimmed by 4 bases and 1 base, with 17 bases remaining between them. This CDR3 is built from 17 residues. CDR3 amino acids: CATSESQGDGGTDTQYF. CDR3 nucleotides: TGTGCCACCAGTGAATCACAGGGTGATGGGGGCACAGATACGCAGTATTTT.

The CDR3 here is CASSIDGGYRNQPQHF. The CDR3 DNA is TGTGCCAGTAGTATAGATGGAGGGTACCGCAATCAGCCCCAGCATTTT. The chain has TRBV19 and TRBJ1-5; D gene ambiguous. There are 16 residues in the CDR3. The V end was cut by 0 bases, the J end by 2 bases, with 11 bases between. Germline V gene sequence: CDR1 LNHDA, CDR2 SQIVND (reference sequence).

This chain uses TRBV19 with TRBJ2-1; 11 bases agree with TRBD2. The germline V gene has CDR1 LNHDA and CDR2 SQIVND (reference sequence). The CDR3 extends over 14 amino acids. Trimming removed 5 bases from V and 11 bases from J; junction bases left unmatched: 8. CDR3: CASSAPTSGVKQFF. Written as DNA, the CDR3 is TGTGCCAGTAGTGCCCCGACTAGCGGGGTTAAGCAGTTCTTC.

The genes are TRBV11-2 and TRBJ2-1, with 9 bases aligning to TRBD1. The CDR3 loop spans 14 amino acids. Per the germline V gene, CDR1 is SGHAT and CDR2 is FQNNGV. V lost 5 bases to trimming and J lost 5 bases; unmatched junction nucleotides: 4. The CDR3 coding sequence is TGTGCCAGCAGCATTACAGGGGGCCACAATGAGCAGTTCTTC. It specifies CASSITGGHNEQFF.

The chain is built from TRBV7-9 and TRBJ1-4; TRBD1 matches at 9 bases. The CDR3 spans 15 residues. In germline, CDR1 is SEHNR, CDR2 FQNEAQ (reference sequence). Unmatched junction bases numbered 6, after V lost 5 bases and J lost 5 bases. The CDR3 DNA is TGTGCCAGCAGCCCCGACAGGGGGGAAAATGAAAAACTGTTTTTT. Its translation: CASSPDRGENEKLFF.

This chain connects TRBV30 to TRBJ1-1; D is perhaps TRBD1 (6 bases). Trimming shortened V by 3 bases and J by 6 bases, and 17 bases separated the two germline ends. Germline lookup yields CDR1 GTSNPN and CDR2 SVGIG (reference sequence). This CDR3 contains 14 residues. The CDR3 bases are TGTGCCTGGAGGGACACAGGGAACATACCTGAAGCTTTCTTT. Residues: CAWRDTGNIPEAFF.

V gene TRBV14 combines with J gene TRBJ1-1, with D unclear. The CDR3 extends over 12 amino acids. Per germline, CDR1 SGHDN and CDR2 FVKESK. V was shortened by 4 bases and J by 2 bases, with 5 bases between the two germline ends. Written as DNA, the CDR3 is TGTGCCAGCAGCCGAACTAACACTGAAGCTTTCTTT. This gives the protein CASSRTNTEAFF.

This clone turned up a few times. The gene calls are TRBV11-3 and TRBJ2-3; 8 bases agree with TRBD2. V lost 7 bases, J lost 6 bases, and 9 bases stayed unmatched. The germline CDR1 and CDR2 sequences are SGHNT and YENEEA. CDR3 length: 14 residues. CDR3 nucleotides: TGTGCCAGCAAGGGTTCCCGGACTAGCGATACGCAGTATTTT. Its protein product is CASKGSRTSDTQYF.

CDR3 in DNA: TGTGCCAGTAGTATAGCCCTAGCGGGATCGGGGACAGATACGCAGTATTTT. Translated, it gives CASSIALAGSGTDTQYF. This chain links TRBV19 with TRBJ2-3, with 9 bases identical to TRBD2. This CDR3 spans 17 amino acids. Germline loops: CDR1 LNHDA, CDR2 SQIVND (reference sequence). With 1 base clipped from V and 3 bases from J, the junction kept 8 bases outside the gene matches.

Here the CDR3 DNA reads TGTGCCACCTTGAACCTGCGGGAGGGCCGAAAGTATTTT. Protein product: CATLNLREGRKYF. The V gene is TRBV6-5, the J gene TRBJ2-3; TRBD2 matches at 9 bases. The ends lost 10 bases at V and 13 bases at J; junction bases unmatched: 15. The germline V gene has CDR1 MNHEY and CDR2 SVGAGI. This CDR3 has 13 residues.

The chain links TRBV28 to TRBJ2-1; possibly TRBD1 for D (6 bases). Trimming pared 1 base from V and 7 bases from J, leaving 14 bases between. The CDR3 runs to 15 residues. Germline V gene lookup returns CDR1 MDHEN and CDR2 SYDVKM. DNA for the CDR3: TGTGCCAGCAGTTTATTTCCTCCAACAGGGAATGAGCAGTTCTTC. Amino acids: CASSLFPPTGNEQFF.

The chain employs TRBV3-1 (or the pseudogene TRBV3-2) and TRBJ2-7, with D possibly matching TRBD2 (6 bases). Trimming shortened V by 2 bases and J by 6 bases, and 17 bases separated the two germline ends. Germline V lookup: CDR1 LGHDT, CDR2 YNNKEL (reference sequence). The CDR3 sequence is 15 residues long. CDR3 amino acids: CASSQKRRVAPEQYF. DNA of the CDR3: TGTGCCAGCAGCCAAAAGAGGAGGGTTGCTCCCGAGCAGTACTTC.

In nucleotides, the CDR3 is TGTGCCACCGGGACAGACCTTTGGAACACTGAAGCTTTCTTT. Translation gives CATGTDLWNTEAFF. The chain combines TRBV6-5 with TRBJ1-1; TRBD1 aligns across 7 bases. CDR3 length: 14 residues. V shed 10 bases, J shed 1 base, and the junction held 9 bases outside the gene matches. Germline V gives CDR1 MNHEY, CDR2 SVGAGI.

This clone was recorded only once. The chain carries TRBV18 and TRBJ1-4; 9 bases match TRBD1. V lost 3 bases, J lost 2 bases, and 4 bases stayed unmatched. The CDR3 is 16 amino acids. Germline CDR1 and CDR2: KGHSH and LQKENI. The CDR3 region is CASSPEQGATNEKLFF. CDR3 nucleotides: TGTGCCAGCTCACCGGAACAGGGGGCGACTAATGAAAAACTGTTTTTT.

In this sample, this clone turned up once. The J gene is TRBJ1-5, the V gene TRBV6-1; 8 nucleotides match TRBD1. The CDR3 consists of 15 residues. CDR1 is MNHNS, CDR2 SASEGT, per germline. Trimming took 2 bases from V and 5 from J; bases not matched to a gene: 5. CDR3 residues: CASSEFRGRDQPQHF. The CDR3 DNA follows: TGTGCCAGCAGTGAATTCAGGGGGCGCGATCAGCCCCAGCATTTT.

The chain is built from TRBV18 and TRBJ2-1; the D gene is possibly TRBD2 (6 bases). This CDR3 region has 14 residues. Germline-derived CDR1 and CDR2 are KGHSH and LQKENI. V lost 5 bases to trimming and J lost 1 base, with 9 bases between them. The CDR3 nucleotides are TGTGCCAGCTCAGTTAGCGGATCCTACAATGAGCAGTTCTTC. Translated: CASSVSGSYNEQFF.

The chain combines TRBV11-2 with TRBJ2-1; 13 positions agree with TRBD2. Trimming cost V 6 bases and J 9 bases; bases outside gene matches: 8. Germline CDR1 reads SGHAT; CDR2 reads FQNNGV. The CDR3 has 15 residues. The CDR3 is CASRRTSGSGGEQFF. The CDR3 region has the DNA TGTGCCAGCAGGCGGACTAGCGGGAGCGGAGGTGAGCAGTTCTTC.

The chain is built from TRBV11-3 and TRBJ2-7; 7 bases agree with TRBD1. The CDR3 length is 15 residues. The germline gives CDR1 SGHNT, CDR2 YENEEA. V was pared by 1 base and J by 0 bases, with 3 bases of the junction left unmatched. CDR3 residues: CASSLVAGGSYEQYF. The CDR3 coding sequence is TGTGCCAGCAGCTTAGTTGCAGGGGGCTCCTACGAGCAGTACTTC.

The rearrangement joins TRBV5-1 to TRBJ2-1; 10 nucleotides line up with TRBD2. V lost 1 base, J lost 0 bases, and 1 base stayed unmatched. Germline assignment: CDR1 SGHRS and CDR2 YFSETQ. The CDR3 totals 16 residues. The CDR3 region is CASSLTSGNSYNEQFF. For the CDR3, the DNA is TGCGCCAGCAGCTTGACTAGCGGGAACTCCTACAATGAGCAGTTCTTC.

V is TRBV12-5 and J is TRBJ1-3; D call uncertain. V lost 0 bases and J 0 bases, leaving 6 bases between the germline ends. The V gene's germline CDR1 is LGHNT and CDR2 FRNRAP. CDR3 length equals 15 residues. CDR3 loop: CASGLVQYSGNTIYF. Here the CDR3 DNA reads TGTGCTAGTGGTTTGGTACAGTACTCTGGAAACACCATATATTTT.

This chain links TRBV27 with TRBJ2-7; D is possibly TRBD1 (7 bases). V lost 5 bases and J lost 4, with 15 bases in between. Germline CDR1 and CDR2: MNHEY and SMNVEV (reference sequence). The CDR3 has 14 residues. The CDR3 reads CASSPLPGGYEQYF. Here the CDR3 DNA reads TGTGCCAGCAGTCCCCTACCAGGGGGGTACGAGCAGTACTTC.